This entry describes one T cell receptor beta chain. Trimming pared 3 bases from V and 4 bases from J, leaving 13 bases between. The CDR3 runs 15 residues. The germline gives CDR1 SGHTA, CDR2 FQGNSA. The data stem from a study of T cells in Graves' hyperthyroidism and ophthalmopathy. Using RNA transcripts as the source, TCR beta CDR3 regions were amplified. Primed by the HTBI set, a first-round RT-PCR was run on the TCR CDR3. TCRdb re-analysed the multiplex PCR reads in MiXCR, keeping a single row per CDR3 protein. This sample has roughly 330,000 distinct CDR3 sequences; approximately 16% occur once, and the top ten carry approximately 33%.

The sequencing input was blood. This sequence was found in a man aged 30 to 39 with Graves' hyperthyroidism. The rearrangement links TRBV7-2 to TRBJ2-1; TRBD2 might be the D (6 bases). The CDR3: CASSLAASAYNEQFF. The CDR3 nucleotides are TGTGCCAGCAGCTTGGCGGCTAGCGCTTACAATGAGCAGTTCTTC.